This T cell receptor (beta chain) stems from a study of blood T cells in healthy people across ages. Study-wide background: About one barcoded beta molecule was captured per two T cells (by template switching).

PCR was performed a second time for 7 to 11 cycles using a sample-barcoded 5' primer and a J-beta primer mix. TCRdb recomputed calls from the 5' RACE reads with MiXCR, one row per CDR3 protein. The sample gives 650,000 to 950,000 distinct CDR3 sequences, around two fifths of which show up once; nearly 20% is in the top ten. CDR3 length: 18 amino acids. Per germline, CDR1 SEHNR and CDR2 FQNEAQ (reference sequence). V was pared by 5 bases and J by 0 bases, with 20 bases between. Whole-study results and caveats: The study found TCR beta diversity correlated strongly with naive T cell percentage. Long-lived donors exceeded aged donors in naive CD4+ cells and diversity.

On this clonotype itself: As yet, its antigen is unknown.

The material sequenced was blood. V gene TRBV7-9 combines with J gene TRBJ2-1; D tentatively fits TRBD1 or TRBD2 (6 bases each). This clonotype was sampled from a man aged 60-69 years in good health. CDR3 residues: CASSTKGGLTSSYNEQFF. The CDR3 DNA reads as TGTGCCAGCAGCACCAAAGGGGGGCTAACGAGCTCCTACAATGAGCAGTTCTTC.